One sample yielded the 26 T cell receptor beta chains listed below, sequenced in a study of CD8+ T cells in alopecia areata. Documented treatment: oral pan-JAK inhibitor, 5-10 mg twice daily. Sequencing relied on a cDNA template that was reverse transcribed from extracted RNA. Only in-frame clones appear in the TCRdb table, and some are missing; sequencing was by immunoSEQ multiplex PCR. The data show 170,000 or so clones, under 60% seen once. The sample consisted of CD8+ T cells sorted from blood, taken at week 24, from a patient treated with tofacitinib. The receptors were gathered from a human donor with alopecia areata.

This clone was seen only a few times. V usage is TRBV5-6 and J usage is TRBJ1-6; D might be TRBD1 (5 bases). The V end was cut by 4 bases, the J end by 8 bases, with 16 bases between. This CDR3 spans 15 amino acids. CDR1 is SGHDT and CDR2 is YYEEEE in the germline V gene. In DNA form, the CDR3 reads TGTGCCAGCAGCGTGGGGCCGGGGGGTTATTCACCCCTCCACTTT. As protein: CASSVGPGGYSPLHF. The whole variable domain, filled in from reference TRBV5-6 and TRBJ1-6, reads DAGVTQSPTHLIKTRGQQVTLRCSPKSGHDTVSWYQQALGQGPQFIFQYYEEEERQRGNFPDRFSGHQFPNYSSELNVNALLLGDSALYLCASSVGPGGYSPLHFGNGTRLTVT.

This clone was counted only a few times. V gene TRBV7-3 combines with J gene TRBJ2-1, with TRBD2 matching 11 bases. The germline V gene has CDR1 SGHTA and CDR2 FQGTGA. V trimming: 4 bases; J trimming: 4 bases; junction bases outside the gene matches: 9. This CDR3 contains 17 residues. As DNA, the CDR3 is TGTGCCAGCAGCTCACGTGCTACTAGCGGGGGTTACAATGAGCAGTTCTTC. Protein product: CASSSRATSGGYNEQFF.

The chain recombines TRBV29-1 with TRBJ2-2; D remains unclear. Between the trimmed V and J ends, which lost 4 bases and 4 bases, there was a span of 7 bases. This CDR3 contains 12 residues. Germline assignment: CDR1 SQVTM and CDR2 ANQGSEA. The CDR3 DNA is TGCAGCGTTGTTAGGGCCACCGGGGAGCTGTTTTTT. Protein sequence: CSVVRATGELFF.

Concerning this clone itself: Compared with germline, one end of the junction differs, possibly owing to a read error. This chain links TRBV9 with TRBJ2-5; a weak D match, TRBD1 (5 bases). The CDR3 loop spans 8 amino acids. From germline, CDR1 is SGDLS and CDR2 YYNGEE. The CDR3 DNA reads TGTGCCAGCAGAATAGGGGACTTC. It yields the protein CASRIGDF.

This clone was seen once. The V call is TRBV13, the J call TRBJ2-1, with 7 bases identical to TRBD2. Germline V gene data show CDR1 as PRHDT and CDR2 as FYEKMQ (reference sequence). This CDR3 comprises 15 residues. J gave up 2 bases and V 2 bases, and 3 bases lay outside the gene matches. CDR3: CASSLSGGPYNEQFF. The CDR3 nucleotides are TGTGCCAGCAGCTTATCGGGGGGACCCTACAATGAGCAGTTCTTC.

The chain combines TRBV30 with TRBJ1-2; D ambiguous. Between the trimmed V and J ends, which lost 8 bases and 2 bases, there was a span of 24 bases. The CDR3 sequence is 16 residues long. Germline V gene lookup returns CDR1 GTSNPN and CDR2 SVGIG (reference sequence). As DNA, the CDR3 is TGTGCCGAACGTGGAGTAGTACGGGGAGCCAACTATGGCTACACCTTC. This sequence encodes CAERGVVRGANYGYTF.

The CDR3 sequence: CASSQDQPGGRNSPLHF. The CDR3 nucleotides read TGTGCCAGCAGCCAAGATCAGCCAGGGGGTCGGAATTCACCCCTCCACTTT. The chain couples TRBV4-2 to TRBJ1-6; 7 nucleotides agree with TRBD1. Germline-derived CDR1 and CDR2 are LGHNA and YNFKEQ. This CDR3 comprises 17 residues. V lost 0 bases, J lost 7 bases, and 9 bases stayed unmatched.

This clone turned up a few times. The chain has TRBV13 and TRBJ1-1, with 12 bases that match TRBD1. Germline loops: CDR1 PRHDT, CDR2 FYEKMQ (reference sequence). Trimming took 5 bases from V and 1 from J; bases not matched to a gene: 8. The CDR3 has 17 amino acids. The CDR3 DNA sequence: TGTGCCAGCAGCCCATCCGGGACAGGGGGCCCGAACACTGAAGCTTTCTTT. It yields the protein CASSPSGTGGPNTEAFF.

This clone appeared a few times. CDR3 in DNA: TGCAGCGTCGCAGGGGTGGACACTGAAGCTTTCTTT. It is translated as CSVAGVDTEAFF. The rearrangement uses TRBV29-1 and TRBJ1-1, with D perhaps matching TRBD1 (6 bases). Trimming removed 6 bases at V and 3 bases at J, with 11 bases between. The germline V gene encodes CDR1 SQVTM and CDR2 ANQGSEA. The CDR3 spans 12 residues.

The chain couples TRBV7-9 to TRBJ2-3, with a possible D match to TRBD2 (6 bases). The germline V gene has CDR1 SEHNR and CDR2 FQNEAQ (reference sequence). This CDR3 has 12 amino acids. The germline V and J ends were trimmed by 8 bases and 0 bases, with 6 bases remaining between them. The CDR3: CASGGSTDTQYF. The CDR3 DNA reads TGTGCCAGCGGGGGGAGCACAGATACGCAGTATTTT.

The V gene is TRBV7-9, the J gene TRBJ2-3; D is unclear. The CDR3 consists of 12 residues. Germline values: CDR1 SEHNR, CDR2 FQNEAQ (reference sequence). V shed 1 base and J shed 4 bases, with 3 bases lying between them. CDR3 region: CASSLVADTQYF. CDR3 bases: TGTGCCAGCAGCTTAGTAGCAGATACGCAGTATTTT.

This rearrangement joins TRBV11-1 to TRBJ2-7, with D uncertain. The CDR3 is made up of 13 amino acids. The ends were cut back, 1 base at V and 2 bases at J, with 6 bases in the middle. Germline CDR1 SGHAT, CDR2 FQDESV (reference sequence). CDR3 amino acids: CASSLVEAYEQYF. As DNA, the CDR3 is TGTGCCAGCAGCTTAGTAGAAGCCTACGAGCAGTACTTC.

Written as DNA, the CDR3 is TGCGCCAGCAGCTTTTGGAGGGGGCCCACAGATACGCAGTATTTT. Residues: CASSFWRGPTDTQYF. The chain links TRBV5-1 to TRBJ2-3; D possibly corresponds to TRBD1 (7 bases). With 2 bases removed from V and 2 bases from J, the gap between germline ends came to 12 bases. Germline assignment: CDR1 SGHRS and CDR2 YFSETQ. This CDR3 has 15 amino acids.

The chain is built from TRBV29-1 and TRBJ2-1, with TRBD1 as a possible D gene (5 bases). CDR1 and CDR2 (germline): SQVTM, ANQGSEA. With 0 bases removed from V and 8 bases from J, the gap between germline ends came to 17 bases. This CDR3 spans 15 amino acids. CDR3 DNA sequence: TGCAGCGTTGAAGATCTAGGGGCCGTCACCCATGAGCAGTTCTTC. Translation gives CSVEDLGAVTHEQFF.

V and J are TRBV30 and TRBJ1-5, with TRBD1 as a possible D gene (5 bases). This CDR3 region has 10 residues. Germline CDR1 is GTSNPN and CDR2 is SVGIG (reference sequence). The CDR3 bases are TGTGGGGGGGAAAAGGAGCCCCAGCATTTT. Its protein is CGGEKEPQHF.

The rearrangement uses TRBV15 and TRBJ2-7; TRBD2 matches 10 bases. V lost 3 bases and J lost 7; bases outside the gene matches: 9. This CDR3 has 15 residues. CDR1 and CDR2 from the germline V gene are LNHNV and YYDKDF (reference sequence). CDR3 amino acids: CATSSVAGGAGEQYF. DNA of the CDR3: TGTGCCACCAGCAGCGTAGCGGGGGGCGCGGGGGAGCAGTACTTC.

This chain uses TRBV19 with TRBJ2-1; 8 bases map to TRBD1. Germline CDR1 LNHDA, CDR2 SQIVND (reference sequence). The CDR3 consists of 12 residues. V was pared by 6 bases and J by 8 bases, with 3 bases of the junction left unmatched. For the CDR3, the DNA is TGTGCCAGTAGGACAGGGGAGCATGAGCAGTTCTTC. This translates into CASRTGEHEQFF.

This clone was detected only a few times. The chain employs TRBV5-6 and TRBJ2-7, with TRBD2 matching 7 bases. Per germline, CDR1 SGHDT and CDR2 YYEEEE. This CDR3 has 14 amino acids. Trimming took 0 bases from V and 4 from J; bases not matched to a gene: 4. CDR3 protein: CASSLGLAEYEQYF. DNA for the CDR3: TGTGCCAGCAGCTTGGGACTAGCAGAATACGAGCAGTACTTC.

As for this clone: The sample carries other DNA sequences with the same CDR3. The chain links TRBV27 to TRBJ1-1; no clear D gene. Per the germline V gene, CDR1 is MNHEY and CDR2 is SMNVEV (reference sequence). Between the trimmed V and J ends, which lost 7 bases and 1 base, there was a span of 4 bases. The CDR3 has 11 amino acids. DNA of the CDR3: TGTGCCAGCAAGGGGAACACTGAAGCTTTCTTT. Translating it yields CASKGNTEAFF.

The V gene is TRBV7-6, the J gene TRBJ2-3; TRBD2 aligns across 15 bases. The CDR3 consists of 16 residues. CDR1 is SGHVS and CDR2 is FNYEAQ in the germline V gene. V shed 4 bases, J shed 5 bases, and the junction held 4 bases outside the gene matches. DNA of the CDR3: TGTGCCAGCAGCTCAACGGGACTAGCGGGGGGAGATACGCAGTATTTT. This codes for CASSSTGLAGGDTQYF.

The chain has TRBV19 and TRBJ2-2; no clear D gene. The CDR3 totals 14 residues. The V gene's germline CDR1 is LNHDA and CDR2 SQIVND (reference sequence). V lost 6 bases, J lost 7 bases, and 15 bases lay in between. CDR3 DNA: TGTGCCAGTAGCCCTGGGGTGATCGGCGGGGAGCTGTTTTTT. Translation gives CASSPGVIGGELFF.

V usage is TRBV19 and J usage is TRBJ1-1, with TRBD1 identical over 7 bases. In germline, CDR1 is LNHDA, CDR2 SQIVND (reference sequence). The CDR3 is made up of 14 amino acids. V shed 7 bases, J shed 1 base, and the junction held 6 bases outside the gene matches. CDR3 amino acids: CASTPAGGNTEAFF. The CDR3 region has the DNA TGTGCCAGTACCCCAGCAGGGGGGAACACTGAAGCTTTCTTT.

The rearrangement uses TRBV30 and TRBJ1-1; D is unresolved. Looked up from germline, CDR1 is GTSNPN and CDR2 is SVGIG (reference sequence). V was shortened by 0 bases and J by 0 bases, with 2 bases between the two germline ends. This CDR3 has 12 amino acids. The CDR3 DNA sequence: TGTGCCTGGAGTGTAGTGAACACTGAAGCTTTCTTT. This translates into CAWSVVNTEAFF.

This clone turned up a few times. The junction departs from the called germline gene at one end, perhaps through a read error. The chain recombines TRBV11-2 with TRBJ2-7; D gene ambiguous. Per germline, CDR1 SGHAT and CDR2 FQNNGV. There are 14 residues in the CDR3. The DNA for the CDR3 is TGTGCCAGCAGCCTAGACCCGCCCGCACTCGAGCAGTACTTC. It codes for CASSLDPPALEQYF.

This chain joins TRBV29-1 and TRBJ2-7; D possibly uses TRBD1 or TRBD2 (5 bases each). CDR1 is SQVTM and CDR2 is ANQGSEA in the germline V gene. Trimming cost V 5 bases and J 3 bases, with 11 bases left between them. The CDR3 is made up of 12 amino acids. CDR3 region: CSVSRGDYEQYF. The CDR3 nucleotides read TGCAGCGTTAGTCGGGGCGACTACGAGCAGTACTTC.

The chain links TRBV25-1 to TRBJ1-5; D ambiguous. From germline, CDR1 is MGHDK and CDR2 SYGVNS. Trimming took off 10 bases at V and 5 bases at J, with 15 bases between the two ends. The CDR3 consists of 13 residues. CDR3 bases: TGTGCCACCCAAGGAACAGAAGATCAGCCCCAGCATTTT. This gives the protein CATQGTEDQPQHF.